This record concerns one T cell receptor beta chain sequence. Its specificity is unknown. The source of the sample is a study of PD-1 blockade in classical Hodgkin lymphoma. TCRdb's table, derived via immunoSEQ multiplex PCR, lists solely in-frame clones and lacks some. The sample includes 20,000 or so clones, around nine tenths seen only once; the top ten take around 25%. Time point denoted: cycle 4 day 1 (C4D1), after six to seven weeks of nivolumab. With no exception, relapse followed autologous stem cell transplantation in all patients, and brentuximab vedotin exposure varied. General study findings and limits: Among the patients, those starting nivolumab under 1 year after ASCT were excluded. Baseline diversity was lower in partial responders and progressors than complete responders.

The V end lost 6 bases, the J end lost 1 base, and 10 bases lay between the germline ends. CDR3 size: 14 residues. The germline V gene has CDR1 MNHEY and CDR2 SMNVEV (reference sequence). The sequence came from a human donor with classical Hodgkin lymphoma. This rearrangement joins TRBV27 to TRBJ2-1; D is unresolved. The sample was peripheral blood mononuclear cells (PBMCs), taken before the fourth cycle of nivolumab. The CDR3 region has the DNA TGTGCCAGCAGAACTCCAGATTCCTACAATGAGCAGTTCTTC. It specifies CASRTPDSYNEQFF.